The rows below give T cell receptor beta chains drawn from one sample of a study of T cells after yellow fever vaccination. One entry per CDR3 protein results from TCRdb running MiXCR on the 5' RACE reads. The data contain 40,000 to 55,000 distinct CDR3 sequences, approximately 6.6% of them singletons. Sequencing was performed on CD8+ T cells not binding an NS4B(214-222) dextramer, sorted from PBMCs, taken about 41 days after the first yellow fever vaccination. These receptor sequences come from a young man who received the YFV17D yellow fever vaccine. CDR3s include the opening cysteine and the closing phenylalanine or tryptophan. The D gene is left open where the match is weak. A clone size is listed for some rows: how often the clone was seen (once, few, many), or a class if it is expanded.

j_call cdr3_length d_call clone_size v_call cdr3_aa cdr3_nt
TRBJ2-3 18 . . TRBV11-2 CASSLVGGGGTFTDTQYF TGTGCCAGCAGCTTAGTAGGGGGCGGGGGGACTTTCACAGATACGCAGTATTTT
TRBJ2-3 13 . . TRBV25-1 CASNQGSTDTQYF TGTGCCAGCAACCAGGGGAGCACAGATACGCAGTATTTT
TRBJ2-5 14 . many TRBV11-2 CASSLGQAQETQYF TGTGCCAGCAGCTTAGGGCAAGCACAAGAGACCCAGTACTTC
TRBJ1-5 14 . few TRBV27 CASSDRYSNQPQHF TGTGCCAGCAGTGACAGATATAGCAATCAGCCCCAGCATTTT
TRBJ2-3 16 TRBD2 many TRBV4-1 CASSLRTSGGTDTQYF TGCGCCAGCAGCCTCCGGACTAGCGGGGGCACAGATACGCAGTATTTT
TRBJ2-3 13 . . TRBV27 CASSWGAADTQYF TGTGCCAGCAGTTGGGGGGCGGCAGATACGCAGTATTTT
TRBJ1-1 16 TRBD1 . TRBV7-3 CASTPGTGGSNTEAFF TGTGCCAGCACCCCCGGGACAGGGGGGTCGAACACTGAAGCTTTCTTT
TRBJ1-1 19 . few TRBV6-5 CASSYMGPEVMFPNTEAFF TGTGCCAGCAGTTATATGGGTCCGGAAGTTATGTTTCCAAACACTGAAGCTTTCTTT
TRBJ2-1 17 TRBD1 . TRBV10-3 CAISETIQGPGYNQQFF TGTGCCATCAGTGAGACCATACAGGGGCCCGGCTACAATCAGCAGTTCTTC
TRBJ2-7 13 . few TRBV7-9 CASSLAPTYEQYF TGTGCCAGCAGCTTAGCACCTACCTACGAGCAGTACTTC
TRBJ2-7 14 TRBD1 . TRBV6-5 CASSYRDSGYEQYF TGTGCCAGCAGTTACCGGGACAGTGGTTACGAGCAGTACTTC
TRBJ2-1 11 . few TRBV12-3/TRBV12-4 CASSLSHEQFF TGTGCCAGCAGTTTATCCCATGAGCAGTTCTTC
TRBJ2-5 15 . medium-sized TRBV15 CATSRVELRQGSQYF TGTGCCACCAGCAGAGTCGAACTTCGCCAAGGGTCCCAGTACTTC
TRBJ2-5 13 . . TRBV6-1 CASRLLAGETQYF TGTGCCAGCAGACTCCTCGCGGGGGAGACCCAGTACTTC
TRBJ2-1 16 TRBD2 many TRBV5-1 CASSLGSGGVYNEQFF TGCGCCAGCAGCTTGGGTAGCGGGGGAGTCTACAATGAGCAGTTCTTC
TRBJ1-1 15 . few TRBV11-2 CASSLGLGARTEAFF TGTGCCAGCAGCTTAGGATTGGGGGCCCGGACTGAAGCTTTCTTT
TRBJ1-6 16 . many TRBV20-1 CSARDKASSYNSPLHF TGCAGTGCTAGAGATAAGGCGAGCTCCTATAATTCACCCCTCCACTTT
TRBJ2-5 17 . few TRBV6-5 CASSYSRRTLYQETQYF TGTGCCAGCAGTTACTCCCGCCGGACTCTTTACCAAGAGACCCAGTACTTC
TRBJ2-5 16 . . TRBV5-1 CASSLPGGGHQETQYF TGCGCCAGCAGCCTACCTGGTGGGGGGCACCAAGAGACCCAGTACTTC
TRBJ2-3 12 . few TRBV5-4 CASSDGGDTQYF TGTGCCAGCAGCGACGGGGGAGATACGCAGTATTTT
TRBJ1-1 15 . few TRBV5-6 CASSPRGEGYTEAFF TGTGCCAGCAGCCCTCGCGGGGAGGGCTATACTGAAGCTTTCTTT
TRBJ2-5 15 TRBD1 many TRBV7-3 CASSASGTGEETQYF TGTGCCAGCAGTGCATCCGGGACAGGGGAAGAGACCCAGTACTTC
TRBJ2-7 15 TRBD2 hyperexpanded TRBV27 CASSQWGGTPYEQYF TGTGCCAGCAGCCAATGGGGGGGTACGCCCTACGAGCAGTACTTC